These 2 T cell receptor beta chains were sequenced from one sample in a study of Ad26.COV2.S vaccination and SARS-CoV-2 variants. TCRdb's table, derived via immunoSEQ multiplex PCR, lists solely in-frame clones and lacks some. Of 300,000 to 400,000 clones detected, roughly 84% appear once; the ten largest clones hold roughly 3.6%. The treatment: some 19 received Ad26.COV2.S at low or high dose, single or two shots; about 5 received placebo; per-sample allocation not given. Collection of samples fell on day 63 after the first vaccine or placebo injection. The sequences come from peripheral blood, collected in a trial of Ad26.COV2.S vaccine versus placebo. The origin of the receptors is a person between 18 and 59 years old who received the Ad26.COV2.S COVID-19 vaccine or a placebo.

This chain links TRBV19 with TRBJ1-3; maybe TRBD1 (5 bases). Germline CDR1 reads LNHDA; CDR2 reads SQIVND (reference sequence). Deletions cut 6 bases from V and 0 bases from J, with 12 bases between. This CDR3 has 15 residues. The CDR3 reads CASSMGPNSGNTIYF. DNA for the CDR3: TGTGCCAGTAGCATGGGACCGAACTCTGGAAACACCATATATTTT.

The J gene is TRBJ1-4, the V gene TRBV5-5; D perhaps matches TRBD1 (6 bases). The CDR3 sequence is 17 residues long. V was shortened by 0 bases and J by 0 bases, with 12 bases between the two germline ends. Per the germline V gene, CDR1 is SGHKS and CDR2 is YYEKEE (reference sequence). The CDR3 sequence is CASSLALGGATNEKLFF. The CDR3 DNA sequence: TGTGCCAGCAGCTTGGCCCTAGGGGGGGCAACTAATGAAAAACTGTTTTTT.